Listed below are T cell receptor beta chains from one sample, sequenced in a study of OX40 agonist ivuxolimab in advanced cancers. Method: immunoSEQ multiplex PCR; TCRdb's copy keeps in-frame clones and lacks some. The sample yields 83,000 or so clones, around 84% seen once. The sequences come from CD4+ or CD8+ T cells sorted from blood, collected in a trial of the OX40 agonist ivuxolimab. These receptors came from an adult with an advanced solid tumor such as melanoma, head and neck, liver or kidney cancer. Both conserved end residues are part of each CDR3. The D gene is left open where the match is weak. Not all rows give a size; the values are once, few, many and, for expanded clones, a class.

TRBV5-4	NA	TRBJ1-2	NA	CASSLGAGLNGGYTF	TGTGCCAGCAGCTTGGGGGCAGGGTTAAACGGTGGCTACACCTTC
TRBV7-2	TRBD2	TRBJ2-1	NA	CASSLDGTSGAHEQFF	TGTGCCAGCAGCCTGGACGGGACTAGCGGGGCGCATGAGCAGTTCTTC
TRBV7-7	TRBD1	TRBJ2-5	NA	CASRPGQGARETQYF	TGTGCTAGCAGACCTGGACAGGGGGCGAGGGAGACCCAGTACTTC
TRBV5-4	TRBD2	TRBJ2-3	NA	CASSRSGGADTQYF	TGTGCCAGCAGCCGTAGCGGGGGCGCAGATACGCAGTATTTT
TRBV2	NA	TRBJ1-2	NA	CASSELREQNYGYTF	TGTGCCAGCAGTGAATTAAGGGAGCAGAACTATGGCTACACCTTC
TRBV19	NA	TRBJ2-5	NA	CASSPVAAQETQYF	TGTGCCAGTAGCCCTGTTGCAGCACAAGAGACCCAGTACTTC
TRBV7-3	NA	TRBJ2-3	NA	CASSSTMGHTQYF	TGTGCCAGCAGCTCTACTATGGGTCATACGCAGTATTTT
TRBV5-1	TRBD1	TRBJ1-3	NA	CASSPRDPSGQGSSRNTIYF	TGCGCCAGCAGCCCACGCGACCCGTCGGGACAGGGGAGTTCGCGAAACACCATATATTTT
TRBV9	NA	TRBJ1-2	NA	CASAGYRPRSLYGYTF	TGTGCCAGCGCCGGTTACCGCCCCCGAAGCCTCTATGGCTACACCTTC
TRBV30	TRBD1	TRBJ2-7	NA	CAWDPGQGPYEQYF	TGTGCCTGGGACCCGGGACAGGGACCCTACGAGCAGTACTTC
TRBV7-9	NA	TRBJ2-2	NA	CASSLSRTGELFF	TGTGCCAGCAGCTTAAGCCGAACCGGGGAGCTGTTTTTT
TRBV5-1	TRBD1	TRBJ2-7	NA	CASSSGTGGYEQYF	TGCGCCAGCAGCTCCGGGACAGGGGGCTACGAGCAGTACTTC
TRBV23-1	TRBD1	TRBJ2-5	once	CASTTIQGDREETQYF	TGCGCCAGCACCACTATCCAGGGGGACAGGGAAGAGACCCAGTACTTC
TRBV19	NA	TRBJ2-3	NA	CASSIGGGYTDTQYF	TGTGCCAGTAGTATAGGAGGAGGGTACACAGATACGCAGTATTTT
TRBV4-3	NA	TRBJ1-1	NA	CASSQDVRVGDTEAFF	TGCGCCAGCAGCCAAGATGTCAGGGTCGGAGACACTGAAGCTTTCTTT
TRBV18	NA	TRBJ1-1	few	CASSPSLRTEAFF	TGTGCCAGCTCACCAAGTCTCCGGACTGAAGCTTTCTTT
TRBV7-2	NA	TRBJ2-5	NA	CASSNQGGRETQYF	TGTGCCAGCAGCAATCAAGGGGGTCGGGAGACCCAGTACTTC
TRBV28	NA	TRBJ2-5	NA	CASSFPQGRQETQYF	TGTGCCAGCAGTTTTCCCCAGGGTAGGCAAGAGACCCAGTACTTC
TRBV6-5	NA	TRBJ2-3	NA	CASSDTRDTQYF	TGTGCCAGCAGCGATACACGAGATACGCAGTATTTT
TRBV29-1	NA	TRBJ2-1	NA	CSVDGPRTYNEQFF	TGCAGCGTTGACGGACCTCGTACCTACAATGAGCAGTTCTTC
TRBV27	TRBD2	TRBJ2-1	few	CASSTRTSGVLEQFF	TGTGCCAGCAGTACACGGACTAGCGGGGTCCTGGAGCAGTTCTTC
TRBV28	NA	TRBJ2-2	NA	CASSQPGRGSDTGELFF	TGTGCCAGCAGCCAACCCGGTAGGGGATCCGACACCGGGGAGCTGTTTTTT
TRBV18	NA	TRBJ1-4	NA	CASSPDRTTTNEKLFF	TGTGCCAGCTCACCCGACAGAACCACAACTAATGAAAAACTGTTTTTT
TRBV12-5	TRBD2	TRBJ2-1	NA	CASGSSPSGGSYNEQFF	TGTGCTAGTGGTTCCTCCCCTAGCGGGGGGTCCTACAATGAGCAGTTCTTC
TRBV19	NA	TRBJ1-6	once	CASSPGRRPLHF	TGTGCCAGTAGTCCAGGACGGAGACCCCTCCACTTT
TRBV2	NA	TRBJ1-1	NA	CASSRRTDSGAWTEAFF	TGTGCCAGCAGTCGCAGGACGGACTCGGGGGCTTGGACTGAAGCTTTCTTT
TRBV5-6	TRBD1	TRBJ2-7	NA	CASSLFLRTGAYEQYF	TGTGCCAGCAGCTTGTTTCTGAGGACAGGGGCCTACGAGCAGTACTTC
TRBV4-1	NA	TRBJ1-2	NA	CASSQVPGGDYGYTF	TGCGCCAGCAGCCAAGTTCCGGGGGGCGACTATGGCTACACCTTC
TRBV2	NA	TRBJ1-6	NA	CASSQDRDYNSPLHF	TGTGCCAGCAGTCAAGACAGAGACTATAATTCACCCCTCCACTTT
TRBV5-1	NA	TRBJ2-7	NA	CASSLDMTASYEQYF	TGCGCCAGCAGCTTGGACATGACAGCCTCCTACGAGCAGTACTTC
TRBV28	NA	TRBJ2-1	NA	CASSETAGGYNEQFF	TGTGCCAGCAGCGAGACCGCCGGGGGCTACAATGAGCAGTTCTTC
TRBV2	NA	TRBJ1-1	NA	CASRQGVNTEAFF	TGTGCCAGCAGACAGGGCGTGAACACTGAAGCTTTCTTT
TRBV11-2	NA	TRBJ2-5	NA	CASSFRAAAETQYF	TGTGCCAGCAGCTTTAGGGCGGCGGCGGAGACCCAGTACTTC
TRBV23-1	TRBD1	TRBJ2-7	NA	CASLGQGRLREQYF	TGCGCCAGCCTGGGACAGGGGAGGCTTCGGGAGCAGTACTTC
TRBV28	TRBD1	TRBJ2-7	NA	CASRGGQGTYEQYF	TGTGCCAGCAGGGGGGGACAGGGAACCTACGAGCAGTACTTC
TRBV10-3	TRBD1	TRBJ2-1	NA	CAIRGTGADEQFF	TGTGCCATCAGGGGGACAGGGGCGGATGAGCAGTTCTTC
TRBV5-1	NA	TRBJ2-2	NA	CASSLAQGNTGELFF	TGCGCCAGCAGCTTGGCACAGGGAAACACCGGGGAGCTGTTTTTT
TRBV7-3	NA	TRBJ2-2	NA	CASSLTGGNTGELFF	TGTGCCAGCAGCTTAACAGGGGGGAACACCGGGGAGCTGTTTTTT
TRBV18	NA	TRBJ1-1	NA	CASSPYSQNTEAFF	TGTGCCAGCTCACCATACAGTCAGAACACTGAAGCTTTCTTT
TRBV7-9	TRBD2	TRBJ2-3	once	CASSSVLGGGDTQYF	TGTGCCAGCAGCTCCGTCCTGGGCGGGGGAGATACGCAGTATTTT
TRBV7-6	TRBD2	TRBJ2-2	few	CASSLGGGAYTGELFF	TGTGCCAGCAGCTTAGGCGGGGGGGCCTACACCGGGGAGCTGTTTTTT
TRBV25-1	NA	TRBJ2-7	NA	CASSAVYGTSPEQYF	TGTGCCAGCAGTGCCGTCTACGGGACCTCCCCCGAGCAGTACTTC
TRBV15	NA	TRBJ1-4	NA	CATSRSQGAPNEKLFF	TGTGCCACCAGCAGGTCACAGGGCGCCCCTAATGAAAAACTGTTTTTT
TRBV7-2	TRBD1	TRBJ1-2	NA	CASSRSGTGYGYTF	TGTGCCAGCAGCCGGTCCGGGACAGGTTATGGCTACACCTTC
TRBV4-1	NA	TRBJ1-4	few	CASRGRLNEKLFF	TGCGCCAGCCGGGGGCGTCTTAATGAAAAACTGTTTTTT
TRBV7-2	TRBD1	TRBJ1-1	NA	CASSFYTGERSFF	TGTGCCAGCAGCTTCTATACAGGGGAACGGTCTTTCTTT
TRBV6-6	NA	TRBJ2-7	once	CASSHRSYEQYF	TGTGCCAGCAGTCACCGCAGCTACGAGCAGTACTTC
TRBV5-1	NA	TRBJ2-3	NA	CASSSVPTDTQYF	TGCGCCAGCAGCTCCGTTCCCACAGATACGCAGTATTTT